This TCR beta chain was recovered during a study of PD-L1 blockade in urothelial cancer. Study at large: Blood analysis was done at 3 weeks (second dose) and 6 weeks after treatment began.

CDR1 and CDR2 (germline): SGDLS, YYNGEE. The CDR3 runs 14 residues. Trimming removed 2 bases from V and 9 bases from J; junction bases left unmatched: 5. Measured with immunoSEQ multiplex PCR; TCRdb has only the in-frame clones, and not every one. The table shows about 43,000 clones, with 88% occurring only once. The chain joins TRBV9 to TRBJ2-3, with 11 bases matching TRBD1. The sample in question was PBMCs, obtained around atezolizumab (anti-PD-L1) treatment. The sequence derives from a man older than 75 with urothelial cancer. DNA of the CDR3: TGTGCCAGCAGCGTTGGACAGGGGGCGCGGACGCAGTATTTT. Translation: CASSVGQGARTQYF.